Sequencing of this T cell receptor beta chain was carried out in a study of vaccination and CD4 T cells after COVID-19. Study-level results: Nearly all convalescent vaccine-specific clones, 304 of 307, recognized only SARS-CoV-2 spike. The median count of SARS-CoV-2-reactive clonotypes rose from approximately 21 to 40, not significantly.

Stated treatment: roughly 10-day PBMC culture with coronavirus spike peptide pools or control peptides (ViraFEST assay). About 1.9 million PBMCs went into each well for culture with around 9.2 IU/ml IL-2 and about 10 ug/ml peptide pools. With the Oncomine TCR Beta short-read assay, DNA from cultured CD4+ T cells was sequenced. A single record per CDR3 protein comes from TCRdb applying MiXCR to the PCR reads. The table has under 15,000 distinct CDR3 sequences, around three fifths seen once. As regards this clonotype: The antigen is unknown.

The source is a human donor who had recovered from COVID-19. The material sequenced was CD4+ T cells from blood, cultured in vitro.

The CDR3 is CSARVEGKETQYF. For the CDR3, the DNA is TGCAGTGCTAGGGTGGAGGGAAAGGAGACCCAGTACTTC. The V and J genes are TRBV20-1 and TRBJ2-5; maybe TRBD2 (6 bases). The CDR3 has 13 residues. Germline CDR1 is DFQATT and CDR2 is SNEGSKA (reference sequence). Trimming pared 3 bases from V and 5 bases from J, leaving 13 bases between.